The clone carrying this TCR beta chain was seen a single time. Its antigen is unidentified. Repertoires were generated with immunoSEQ multiplex PCR, while TCRdb's copy carries only in-frame clones and drops some. Here the sample spans about 130,000 clones, roughly 84% being singletons. The length of the CDR3 is 15 residues. From germline, CDR1 is KGHSH and CDR2 LQKENI. V lost 5 bases, J lost 1 base, and 7 bases stayed unmatched. The source of the sample is a study of T cell responses to AZD1222 COVID-19 vaccine. Study-level results: Spike-spanning, vaccine-associated CD4 TCRs were dominant at 160-218 and 743-854. Unmutated variant regions are reportedly targeted by nearly half of spike-specific TCRs. The donors showed a predominance of white British ancestry and of females, with possible underestimation of clonal diversity.

This specimen was peripheral blood, taken on day 0 of AZD1222 vaccination. The V gene is TRBV18, the J gene TRBJ1-1; 7 nucleotides line up with TRBD1. The sequence was collected from an adult in good health. The CDR3 nucleotides read TGTGCCAGCTCATCCAATTCAGGGGGGAACACTGAAGCTTTCTTT. Protein product: CASSSNSGGNTEAFF.